The rows below give T cell receptor beta chains drawn from one sample of a study of CD8+ T cells in alopecia areata. Profiling relied on immunoSEQ multiplex PCR, and the TCRdb table lists in-frame clones only, not all of them. This table has some 14,000 clones, approximately 53% appearing once. The sequencing input was CD4+ Tregs sorted from blood. Receptor source: a human donor with alopecia areata. The CDR3 runs from the conserved cysteine through the conserved F or W. A D gene is named only where the DNA matches it firmly. The size entry is marked missing in some rows and otherwise reads once, few, many or a size class.

v_call	j_call	clone_size	d_call	cdr3_nt	cdr3_aa
TRBV28	TRBJ2-1	few	-	TGTGCCAGCAGCTCGGGAGTTAGCTCCTACAATGAGCAGTTCTTC	CASSSGVSSYNEQFF
TRBV5-1	TRBJ2-1	-	-	TGCGCCAGCAGCTTCGTCACTTCTCCTGCGGTAAACAATGAGCAGTTCTTC	CASSFVTSPAVNNEQFF
TRBV15	TRBJ1-2	-	-	TGTGCCACCAGCAGAGTTACAGCCCTAAACTATGGCTACACCTTC	CATSRVTALNYGYTF
TRBV19	TRBJ2-7	-	-	TGTGCCAGTAGTATAGGGGGGGACTACGAGCAGTACTTC	CASSIGGDYEQYF
TRBV19	TRBJ2-5	-	-	TGTGCCAGTAGTATATATAGTACAGGTTCATTGACCCAGTACTTC	CASSIYSTGSLTQYF
TRBV9	TRBJ2-7	-	-	TGTGCCAGCAGCCCCCATGGGTCGGGTTACGAGCAGTACTTC	CASSPHGSGYEQYF
TRBV7-3	TRBJ2-1	-	TRBD2	TGTGCCAGCAGCTCCCACCCAGCGGGGGCTTACAATGAGCAGTTCTTC	CASSSHPAGAYNEQFF
TRBV5-1	TRBJ2-7	-	-	TGCGCCAGCAGGGGTCAGGTCTACGAGCAGTACTTC	CASRGQVYEQYF
TRBV7-8	TRBJ2-1	-	-	TGTGCCAGCAGCTTAGTCTTGTTCGGGGGAAAGCCCTTCAATGAGCAGTTCTTC	CASSLVLFGGKPFNEQFF
TRBV6-5	TRBJ1-2	-	-	TGTGCCAGCAGTTACGACGGGACGACCAGCTATGGCTACACCTTC	CASSYDGTTSYGYTF
TRBV7-9	TRBJ2-7	few	-	TGTGCCAGCAGCGCAATCTACGAGCAGTACTTC	CASSAIYEQYF
TRBV9	TRBJ2-6	-	TRBD1	TGTGCCAGCAGCGCCGGACAGGGGGTCGGCGGGGCCAACGTCCTGACTTTC	CASSAGQGVGGANVLTF
TRBV27	TRBJ2-3	-	-	TGTGCCAGCGCAAGAAGGGACTTTTACACAGATACGCAGTATTTT	CASARRDFYTDTQYF
TRBV2	TRBJ1-1	few	-	TGTGCCAGCAGGGAAGACACCGGGTCCACTGAAGCTTTCTTT	CASREDTGSTEAFF